These 17 T cell receptor beta chains share one sample of origin, sequenced in a study of T cells in Graves' hyperthyroidism and ophthalmopathy. TCR beta CDR3 sequences were amplified from RNA transcripts. The HTBI set primed first-round TCR CDR3 RT-PCR. MiXCR was run by TCRdb on the multiplex PCR reads, yielding one entry per CDR3 protein. The profile covers hundreds of thousands of distinct CDR3 sequences, with 14% appearing a single time and approximately 23% taken by the ten largest. Sequencing input: blood. The receptors originated from a woman under 40 with Graves' hyperthyroidism.

This chain uses TRBV7-2 with TRBJ2-2; no firm D call. CDR3 length equals 15 residues. Germline values: CDR1 SGHTA, CDR2 FQGNSA. Trimming removed 2 bases from V and 8 bases from J, with 15 bases in between. The CDR3 loop reads CASSLNSRSLGELFF. In DNA, the CDR3 is TGTGCCAGCAGCTTAAATTCTAGGTCCTTGGGGGAGCTGTTTTTT.

This clonotype was counted between two and nine times. This rearrangement joins TRBV11-3 to TRBJ2-1, with D perhaps matching TRBD2 (5 bases). This CDR3 is built from 16 residues. Per the germline V gene, CDR1 is SGHNT and CDR2 is YENEEA. Between the trimmed V and J ends, which lost 3 bases and 4 bases, there was a span of 16 bases. The CDR3 DNA is TGTGCCAGCAGCTTGGGCGGGTACACGGGGTACAATGAGCAGTTCTTC. Its translation is CASSLGGYTGYNEQFF. Full variable domain (remainder filled in from reference TRBV11-3 and TRBJ2-1): EAGVVQSPRYKIIEKKQPVAFWCNPISGHNTLYWYLQNLGQGPELLIRYENEEAVDDSQLPKDRFSAERLKGVDSTLKIQPAELGDSAVYLCASSLGGYTGYNEQFFGPGTRLTVL.

V and J are TRBV6-1 and TRBJ2-3; the D gene is possibly TRBD2 (5 bases). Deletions cut 4 bases from V and 2 bases from J, with 13 bases between. From germline, CDR1 is MNHNS and CDR2 SASEGT. The CDR3 consists of 15 residues. The CDR3 protein is CASSAGGASTDTQYF. The CDR3 nucleotides read TGTGCCAGCAGTGCAGGAGGAGCTTCCACAGATACGCAGTATTTT.

This rearrangement joins TRBV3-1 to TRBJ2-7; D gene ambiguous. The V gene's germline CDR1 is LGHDT and CDR2 YNNKEL (reference sequence). V was pared by 2 bases and J by 1 base, with 9 bases between. This CDR3 comprises 14 residues. This CDR3 reads CASSQQPQSYEQYF. CDR3 nucleotide sequence: TGTGCCAGCAGCCAACAGCCCCAATCCTACGAGCAGTACTTC.

There are a few counts of this clonotype. The V and J genes are TRBV5-1 and TRBJ2-7; 7 nucleotides line up with TRBD1. V was clipped by 3 bases and J by 0 bases; unmatched bases: 0. Germline CDR1 and CDR2: SGHRS and YFSETQ. CDR3 length: 13 residues. CDR3 amino acids: CASSYRGSYEQYF. CDR3 sequence (DNA): TGCGCCAGCAGCTACAGGGGCTCCTACGAGCAGTACTTC. The complete variable domain, with remaining parts taken from reference TRBV5-1 and TRBJ2-7, reads KAGVTQTPRYLIKTRGQQVTLSCSPISGHRSVSWYQQTPGQGLQFLFEYFSETQRNKGNFPGRFSGRQFSNSRSEMNVSTLELGDSALYLCASSYRGSYEQYFGPGTRLTVT.

Turning to this clonotype: One end of the junction is discordant with germline, which a read error may explain. The gene calls are TRBV7-7 and TRBJ2-2; TRBD1 agrees at 9 bases. CDR3 size: 17 residues. CDR1 and CDR2 (germline): SSHAT, FNYEAQ (reference sequence). The CDR3 region has the DNA TGTGCTAGCAGCCAGGCGCGGGGACAGGGTAGCACCGGGGAGCTGTTTTTT. This gives the protein CASSQARGQGSTGELFF.

A few counts support this clonotype. The chain links TRBV4-1 to TRBJ2-7, with 7 bases aligning to TRBD2. The germline V gene encodes CDR1 MGHRA and CDR2 YSYEKL. V shed 3 bases, J shed 2 bases, and the junction held 22 bases outside the gene matches. The CDR3 extends over 20 amino acids. CDR3 sequence reads: CASSQDMGLSLARTAYEQYF. The DNA of the CDR3 is TGCGCCAGCAGCCAGGATATGGGACTATCCCTCGCCCGCACCGCCTACGAGCAGTACTTC.

This clonotype was picked up a small number of times. The rearrangement joins TRBV12-3 or TRBV12-4 to TRBJ1-2; 7 bases map to TRBD1. The V gene end was trimmed by 7 bases and the J gene end by 7 bases; junction bases not matched to a gene: 3. The CDR3 is 11 amino acids. The CDR3 spells CASTYRGGYTF. Here the CDR3 DNA reads TGTGCCAGCACCTACAGGGGTGGCTACACCTTC.

This clonotype was found many times. The V gene is TRBV28, the J gene TRBJ1-5; no definite D call. The V end lost 5 bases, the J end lost 4 bases, and 24 bases lay between the germline ends. There are 18 residues in the CDR3. Germline V gene data show CDR1 as MDHEN and CDR2 as SYDVKM. In DNA form, the CDR3 reads TGTGCCAGCAGTCCCTACCAGAGGAAAAAACGTGGGAATCAGCCCCAGCATTTT. Its translation is CASSPYQRKKRGNQPQHF.

The V call is TRBV12-5, the J call TRBJ2-5; no firm D call. Germline V gene sequence: CDR1 LGHNT, CDR2 FRNRAP. V shed 0 bases and J shed 1 base, with 3 bases lying between them. The CDR3 loop spans 13 amino acids. The CDR3 here is CASGLVIQETQYF. CDR3 bases: TGTGCTAGTGGTTTGGTTATCCAAGAGACCCAGTACTTC. The full variable domain, its missing parts supplied by reference TRBV12-5 and TRBJ2-5, is DARVTQTPRHKVTEMGQEVTMRCQPILGHNTVFWYRQTMMQGLELLAYFRNRAPLDDSGMPKDRFSAEMPDATLATLKIQPSEPRDSAVYFCASGLVIQETQYFGPGTRLLVL.

V gene TRBV5-1 combines with J gene TRBJ1-1; D possibly corresponds to TRBD1 (5 bases). The germline V gene has CDR1 SGHRS and CDR2 YFSETQ. Trimming removed 4 bases from V and 0 bases from J, with 13 bases in between. The CDR3 sequence is 15 residues long. The CDR3 nucleotides are TGCGCCAGCAGCGGCCGGGGGTCCATGAACACTGAAGCTTTCTTT. Its protein product is CASSGRGSMNTEAFF.

The table lists this clonotype with many counts. V and J are TRBV20-1 and TRBJ2-7; no clear D gene. Per germline, CDR1 DFQATT and CDR2 SNEGSKA (reference sequence). The CDR3 is 11 amino acids. The V and J ends lost 7 bases and 3 bases respectively, with 10 bases between them. CDR3 sequence reads: CSGTVDYEQYF. In DNA, the CDR3 is TGCAGTGGTACCGTAGACTACGAGCAGTACTTC.

As for this clonotype: This is likely a read error, given that the CDR3 carries no conserved phenylalanine or tryptophan at its end. V usage is TRBV20-1 and J usage is TRBJ2-7, with D possibly being TRBD1 or TRBD2 (5 bases each). In germline, CDR1 is DFQATT, CDR2 SNEGSKA (reference sequence). The V end was cut by 8 bases, the J end by 2 bases, with 13 bases between. The CDR3 covers 12 residues. CDR3 sequence: CSSGTVTYEQYS. The CDR3 DNA reads as TGCAGTTCTGGGACGGTGACCTACGAGCAGTACTCC.

This clonotype was detected a few times. This chain joins TRBV29-1 and TRBJ2-3; 9 bases line up with TRBD1. Germline lookup yields CDR1 SQVTM and CDR2 ANQGSEA. This CDR3 has 13 residues. Germline trimming cut 6 bases from V and 4 bases from J; bases unmatched to any gene: 5. Here the CDR3 reads CSVETGGPDTQYF. In DNA form, the CDR3 reads TGCAGCGTCGAGACAGGGGGGCCAGATACGCAGTATTTT.

The chain combines TRBV14 with TRBJ2-7, with D possibly TRBD1 on 6 matching bases. From germline, CDR1 is SGHDN and CDR2 FVKESK. Trimming took 7 bases from V and 6 from J, leaving 16 bases between them. There are 13 residues in the CDR3. CDR3 protein: CASNPTGSIEQYF. Written as DNA, the CDR3 is TGTGCCAGCAATCCGACAGGCTCGATCGAGCAGTACTTC.

This chain uses TRBV5-4 with TRBJ2-1, with unresolved D. V gave up 0 bases and J gave up 9 bases, with 7 bases separating them. The CDR3 has 12 residues. Looked up from germline, CDR1 is SGHNT and CDR2 is YYREEE (reference sequence). The DNA for the CDR3 is TGTGCCAGCAGCTTGGATGTGGTTGAGCAGTTCTTC. The encoded protein is CASSLDVVEQFF. The whole variable domain, filled in from reference TRBV5-4 and TRBJ2-1, reads ETGVTQSPTHLIKTRGQQVTLRCSSQSGHNTVSWYQQALGQGPQFIFQYYREEENGRGNFPPRFSGLQFPNYSSELNVNALELDDSALYLCASSLDVVEQFFGPGTRLTVL.

The CDR3 loop reads CASSVQGRGETQYF. The CDR3 DNA is TGTGCCAGTAGTGTTCAGGGGCGCGGGGAGACCCAGTACTTC. J is TRBJ2-5 and V is TRBV19, with D tentatively TRBD1 (6 bases). V lost 5 bases and J 5 bases, leaving 15 bases between the germline ends. This CDR3 has 14 residues. Germline V gene sequence: CDR1 LNHDA, CDR2 SQIVND (reference sequence). The full variable domain, with the rest looked up from reference TRBV19 and TRBJ2-5, is DGGITQSPKYLFRKEGQNVTLSCEQNLNHDAMYWYRQDPGQGLRLIYYSQIVNDFQKGDIAEGYSVSREKKESFPLTVTSAQKNPTAFYLCASSVQGRGETQYFGPGTRLLVL.